A selection of T cell receptor beta chains follows, all from one sample in a study of T cells in localized non-small cell lung cancer. This table comes from immunoSEQ multiplex PCR, and its TCRdb copy is limited to in-frame clones, with some not included. In the table there are about 52,000 clones, around 87% of which are singletons. This specimen was PBMCs, taken before any cancer treatment. All receptors come from a female donor with stage II lung adenocarcinoma. Both conserved end residues are part of each CDR3. D genes are given only for firm matches. Expanded clones get a size class; other rows say once, few or many, or leave the size out.

clone_size d_call j_call v_call cdr3_aa cdr3_nt
. . TRBJ1-1 TRBV7-9 CASSLVTVNTEAFF TGTGCCAGCAGCTTAGTAACAGTAAACACTGAAGCTTTCTTT
few . TRBJ1-1 TRBV5-5 CASSFLGQEAFF TGTGCCAGCAGCTTTTTGGGGCAAGAAGCTTTCTTT
. TRBD2 TRBJ2-1 TRBV5-1 CASSFDGSGTSYNEQFF TGCGCCAGCAGCTTTGATGGCAGCGGGACTAGCTACAATGAGCAGTTCTTC
. . TRBJ1-1 TRBV11-2 CASSLVSGLTEAFF TGTGCCAGCAGCTTAGTGTCAGGGCTGACTGAAGCTTTCTTT
. . TRBJ1-1 TRBV19 CASSIEGGWITEAFF TGTGCCAGTAGTATAGAGGGGGGGTGGATCACTGAAGCTTTCTTT
few . TRBJ2-5 TRBV1 CTSSKASGGQGCQETQYF TGCACCAGCAGCAAGGCAAGCGGGGGGCAGGGGTGCCAAGAGACCCAGTACTTC
. . TRBJ1-5 TRBV7-2 CASSPSNQPQHF TGTGCCAGCAGCCCAAGCAATCAGCCCCAGCATTTT
. TRBD1 TRBJ2-5 TRBV10-1 CASSEHNTGVARHF TGCGCCAGCAGTGAGCACAATACAGGGGTAGCCAGGCACTTC
. . TRBJ2-1 TRBV29-1 CSVHFRTGTEEQFF TGCAGCGTTCATTTCAGGACCGGTACCGAAGAGCAGTTCTTC
. . TRBJ1-4 TRBV18 CASSPQGSNEKLFF TGTGCCAGCTCACCACAGGGGTCTAATGAAAAACTGTTTTTT
. TRBD2 TRBJ2-3 TRBV18 CASSRTSGDTDTQYF TGTGCCAGCTCACGGACTAGCGGAGACACAGATACGCAGTATTTT
. . TRBJ1-1 TRBV6-1 CASLRVRTEAFF TGTGCCAGCTTAAGGGTGCGCACTGAAGCTTTCTTT
. TRBD2 TRBJ2-1 TRBV2 CASQILAGGYNEQFF TGTGCCAGCCAGATCCTAGCGGGGGGCTACAATGAGCAGTTCTTC
. . TRBJ1-3 TRBV6-4 CASAPGRAIYF TGTGCCAGCGCTCCGGGACGTGCCATATATTTT
. TRBD2 TRBJ2-1 TRBV5-1 CASSQRGGRNEQFF TGCGCCAGCAGCCAGCGGGGGGGCAGGAATGAGCAGTTCTTC
. TRBD1 TRBJ2-7 TRBV10-2 CASTEGGQGSYEQYF TGCGCCAGCACCGAAGGGGGACAGGGCTCCTACGAGCAGTACTTC
. . TRBJ2-2 TRBV12-5 CASGLVEGPNTGELFF TGTGCTAGTGGTTTGGTCGAGGGGCCCAACACCGGGGAGCTGTTTTTT
few . TRBJ1-3 TRBV9 CASSVESAGNTIYF TGTGCCAGCAGCGTAGAGTCGGCTGGAAACACCATATATTTT
once . TRBJ2-3 TRBV6-5 CASSARTSTDTQYF TGTGCCAGCAGTGCACGGACTAGCACAGATACGCAGTATTTT
. TRBD1 TRBJ2-3 TRBV4-1 CASSPIQGAGDTQYF TGCGCCAGCAGCCCTATACAGGGGGCCGGAGATACGCAGTATTTT
. TRBD2 TRBJ2-3 TRBV19 CASSSLLTSGTSTDTQYF TGTGCCAGTAGCTCCCTCTTGACTAGCGGCACCAGCACAGATACGCAGTATTTT
. . TRBJ1-3 TRBV2 CASKISGNTIYF TGTGCCAGCAAGATCTCTGGAAACACCATATATTTT
medium-sized . TRBJ1-6 TRBV7-8 CASSSRGGQGTNSPLHF TGTGCCAGCAGCTCAAGAGGGGGTCAGGGCACTAATTCACCCCTCCACTTT
. TRBD1 TRBJ1-1 TRBV5-4 CASWSRGGVTFF TGTGCCAGCTGGTCCAGGGGGGGTGTAACTTTCTTT
few . TRBJ2-1 TRBV6-5 CASRGPWDYNEQFF TGTGCCTCCCGGGGTCCCTGGGACTACAATGAGCAGTTCTTC
. TRBD1 TRBJ1-3 TRBV6-1 CASSDRRQGAGNTIYF TGTGCCAGCAGTGATCGTCGACAGGGGGCTGGAAACACCATATATTTT
. . TRBJ1-5 TRBV12-5 CASGGGPGNQPQHF TGTGCTAGTGGAGGGGGTCCTGGCAATCAGCCCCAGCATTTT